This is a list of T cell receptor beta chains from one sample in a study of control samples from healthy donors and cancer patients. TCRdb keeps only in-frame clones here, not all; method: immunoSEQ multiplex PCR. The table lists 250,000 to 300,000 clones, roughly 80% of them singletons. The sequenced sample was PBMCs. These receptor sequences come from an older woman with lung cancer. CDR3s include the opening cysteine and the closing phenylalanine or tryptophan. Fields, in order: clone size, CDR3 length, V gene, D gene, J gene, CDR3 protein, CDR3 DNA. The D gene is left open where the match is weak. Not all rows give a size; the values are once, few, many and, for expanded clones, a class.

clone size: .; CDR3 length: 14; V gene: TRBV10-3; D gene: .; J gene: TRBJ2-2; CDR3 protein: CAISESVSTGELFF; CDR3 DNA: TGTGCCATCAGTGAGTCTGTAAGCACCGGGGAGCTGTTTTTT
clone size: .; CDR3 length: 15; V gene: TRBV7-9; D gene: .; J gene: TRBJ1-2; CDR3 protein: CASSPQTTANYGYTF; CDR3 DNA: TGTGCCAGCAGCCCACAAACGACAGCTAACTATGGCTACACCTTC
clone size: once; CDR3 length: 13; V gene: TRBV9; D gene: .; J gene: TRBJ2-2; CDR3 protein: CASSIGSSGELFF; CDR3 DNA: TGTGCCAGCAGCATCGGGTCTAGCGGGGAGCTGTTTTTT
clone size: .; CDR3 length: 13; V gene: TRBV11-3; D gene: .; J gene: TRBJ2-7; CDR3 protein: CASSLREDYEQYF; CDR3 DNA: TGTGCCAGCAGCCTAAGAGAGGACTACGAGCAGTACTTC
clone size: few; CDR3 length: 13; V gene: TRBV12-3/TRBV12-4; D gene: .; J gene: TRBJ2-2; CDR3 protein: CASSLEGPGELFF; CDR3 DNA: TGTGCCAGCAGTTTAGAAGGCCCCGGGGAGCTGTTTTTT
clone size: .; CDR3 length: 14; V gene: TRBV3-1/TRBV3-2; D gene: .; J gene: TRBJ1-2; CDR3 protein: CASSQDGQNYGYTF; CDR3 DNA: TGTGCCAGCAGCCAAGATGGGCAGAACTATGGCTACACCTTC
clone size: few; CDR3 length: 16; V gene: TRBV11-1; D gene: TRBD2; J gene: TRBJ2-1; CDR3 protein: CASSLSSGGAGNEQFF; CDR3 DNA: TGTGCCAGCAGCTTATCTAGCGGGGGGGCCGGCAATGAGCAGTTCTTC
clone size: .; CDR3 length: 17; V gene: TRBV4-2; D gene: TRBD2; J gene: TRBJ2-3; CDR3 protein: CASSQNISGTTTDTQYF; CDR3 DNA: TGTGCCAGCAGCCAAAACATCAGCGGGACGACCACAGATACGCAGTATTTT
clone size: .; CDR3 length: 12; V gene: TRBV18; D gene: .; J gene: TRBJ2-2; CDR3 protein: CASSPELGELFF; CDR3 DNA: TGTGCCAGCTCACCAGAACTCGGGGAGCTGTTTTTT
clone size: .; CDR3 length: 18; V gene: TRBV28; D gene: .; J gene: TRBJ1-2; CDR3 protein: CASSLIASGGVKHYGYTF; CDR3 DNA: TGTGCCAGCAGTCTTATCGCATCGGGGGGGGTAAAGCACTATGGCTACACCTTC
clone size: once; CDR3 length: 15; V gene: TRBV9; D gene: .; J gene: TRBJ1-1; CDR3 protein: CASSPGGLSNTEAFF; CDR3 DNA: TGTGCCAGCAGCCCAGGAGGGCTATCAAACACTGAAGCTTTCTTT
clone size: once; CDR3 length: 11; V gene: TRBV6-6; D gene: .; J gene: TRBJ2-7; CDR3 protein: CASSSPYEQYF; CDR3 DNA: TGTGCCAGCAGCTCACCCTACGAGCAGTACTTC
clone size: .; CDR3 length: 16; V gene: TRBV30; D gene: TRBD1; J gene: TRBJ1-2; CDR3 protein: CAWGDRRDAANYGYTF; CDR3 DNA: TGTGCCTGGGGGGACAGGCGGGACGCAGCAAACTATGGCTACACCTTC
clone size: .; CDR3 length: 14; V gene: TRBV5-4; D gene: .; J gene: TRBJ1-1; CDR3 protein: CASSLAGMNTEAFF; CDR3 DNA: TGTGCCAGCAGCTTGGCGGGGATGAACACTGAAGCTTTCTTT
clone size: .; CDR3 length: 18; V gene: TRBV4-1; D gene: .; J gene: TRBJ2-1; CDR3 protein: CASSPATLYAVVDNEQFF; CDR3 DNA: TGCGCCAGCAGCCCCGCAACACTTTATGCCGTTGTGGACAATGAGCAGTTCTTC
clone size: .; CDR3 length: 13; V gene: TRBV6-5; D gene: .; J gene: TRBJ1-1; CDR3 protein: CASSTPSRSEAFF; CDR3 DNA: TGTGCCAGCAGTACCCCTTCGAGGAGTGAAGCTTTCTTT
clone size: many; CDR3 length: 13; V gene: TRBV11-3; D gene: .; J gene: TRBJ2-2; CDR3 protein: CASSPEVTGELFF; CDR3 DNA: TGTGCCAGCAGCCCGGAGGTGACCGGGGAGCTGTTTTTT
clone size: .; CDR3 length: 17; V gene: TRBV13; D gene: .; J gene: TRBJ1-4; CDR3 protein: CASPVQTDPEGNEKLFF; CDR3 DNA: TGTGCCAGCCCGGTACAGACCGACCCGGAGGGTAATGAAAAACTGTTTTTT
clone size: .; CDR3 length: 15; V gene: TRBV7-9; D gene: TRBD1; J gene: TRBJ1-1; CDR3 protein: CASSTHRGRNTEAFF; CDR3 DNA: TGTGCCAGCAGCACCCACAGGGGCAGGAACACTGAAGCTTTCTTT
clone size: .; CDR3 length: 15; V gene: TRBV10-3; D gene: TRBD2; J gene: TRBJ2-7; CDR3 protein: CAISESSGTPYEQYF; CDR3 DNA: TGTGCCATCAGTGAATCTAGCGGGACCCCCTACGAGCAGTACTTC
clone size: .; CDR3 length: 13; V gene: TRBV5-1; D gene: .; J gene: TRBJ2-7; CDR3 protein: CASSLRSEYEQYF; CDR3 DNA: TGCGCCAGCAGCTTGAGGTCGGAGTACGAGCAGTACTTC
clone size: .; CDR3 length: 14; V gene: TRBV3-1/TRBV3-2; D gene: TRBD1; J gene: TRBJ2-5; CDR3 protein: CASSQTGLQETQYF; CDR3 DNA: TGTGCCAGCAGCCAGACAGGGCTTCAAGAGACCCAGTACTTC
clone size: .; CDR3 length: 16; V gene: TRBV5-6; D gene: TRBD2; J gene: TRBJ2-3; CDR3 protein: CASSVTSGARTDTQYF; CDR3 DNA: TGTGCCAGCAGCGTCACTAGCGGGGCTCGCACAGATACGCAGTATTTT
clone size: .; CDR3 length: 16; V gene: TRBV4-2; D gene: TRBD2; J gene: TRBJ2-1; CDR3 protein: CVSSQAGLAGYNEQFF; CDR3 DNA: TGTGTCAGCAGCCAAGCTGGACTAGCGGGCTACAATGAGCAGTTCTTC
clone size: .; CDR3 length: 15; V gene: TRBV24-1; D gene: .; J gene: TRBJ2-3; CDR3 protein: CATSDSGGRLDTQYF; CDR3 DNA: TGTGCCACCAGTGATTCAGGGGGGCGCTTGGATACGCAGTATTTT
clone size: .; CDR3 length: 12; V gene: TRBV7-9; D gene: .; J gene: TRBJ1-6; CDR3 protein: CASSFPEAPLHF; CDR3 DNA: TGTGCCAGCAGCTTCCCCGAAGCACCCCTCCACTTT
clone size: .; CDR3 length: 16; V gene: TRBV3-1/TRBV3-2; D gene: .; J gene: TRBJ2-2; CDR3 protein: CASSQGSRINTGELFF; CDR3 DNA: TGTGCCAGCAGCCAAGGCAGTAGGATCAACACCGGGGAGCTGTTTTTT
clone size: .; CDR3 length: 14; V gene: TRBV5-4; D gene: TRBD1; J gene: TRBJ1-6; CDR3 protein: CASSSDRVDSPLHF; CDR3 DNA: TGTGCCAGCAGCTCAGACAGGGTCGATTCACCCCTCCACTTT
clone size: .; CDR3 length: 14; V gene: TRBV6-5; D gene: TRBD1; J gene: TRBJ2-3; CDR3 protein: CASSTGTGTDTQYF; CDR3 DNA: TGTGCCAGCAGTACCGGGACAGGGACAGATACGCAGTATTTT
clone size: once; CDR3 length: 15; V gene: TRBV25-1; D gene: TRBD1; J gene: TRBJ2-1; CDR3 protein: CASSETGSSYNEQFF; CDR3 DNA: TGTGCCAGCAGTGAGACAGGGAGCTCCTACAATGAGCAGTTCTTC
clone size: .; CDR3 length: 12; V gene: TRBV2; D gene: .; J gene: TRBJ2-7; CDR3 protein: CASTDGGYEQYF; CDR3 DNA: TGTGCCAGCACGGACGGCGGCTACGAGCAGTACTTC
clone size: .; CDR3 length: 15; V gene: TRBV7-2; D gene: TRBD1; J gene: TRBJ2-7; CDR3 protein: CASSPRTGSSYEQYF; CDR3 DNA: TGTGCCAGCAGCCCTAGGACAGGGAGCTCCTACGAGCAGTACTTC
clone size: .; CDR3 length: 14; V gene: TRBV5-1; D gene: .; J gene: TRBJ1-5; CDR3 protein: CASSLEGGFQPQHF; CDR3 DNA: TGCGCCAGCAGCTTGGAGGGGGGGTTTCAGCCCCAGCATTTT
clone size: .; CDR3 length: 18; V gene: TRBV5-1; D gene: TRBD2; J gene: TRBJ2-2; CDR3 protein: CASSLILAGGPNTGELFF; CDR3 DNA: TGCGCCAGCAGCTTGATCCTAGCGGGAGGCCCGAACACCGGGGAGCTGTTTTTT
clone size: .; CDR3 length: 16; V gene: TRBV4-1; D gene: .; J gene: TRBJ1-2; CDR3 protein: CASSQGWNSPDYGYTF; CDR3 DNA: TGCGCCAGCAGCCAAGGTTGGAACAGTCCTGACTATGGCTACACCTTC
clone size: .; CDR3 length: 16; V gene: TRBV7-6; D gene: .; J gene: TRBJ2-7; CDR3 protein: CASSSLGGDSSYEQYF; CDR3 DNA: TGTGCCAGCAGCTCCTTGGGGGGGGACAGTTCCTACGAGCAGTACTTC
clone size: .; CDR3 length: 16; V gene: TRBV28; D gene: TRBD1; J gene: TRBJ1-1; CDR3 protein: CASSRYRGTVDTEAFF; CDR3 DNA: TGTGCCAGCAGTCGCTACAGGGGGACGGTGGACACTGAAGCTTTCTTT
clone size: .; CDR3 length: 13; V gene: TRBV28; D gene: TRBD1; J gene: TRBJ2-7; CDR3 protein: CASSAGQGGEQYF; CDR3 DNA: TGTGCCAGCAGTGCGGGACAGGGGGGCGAGCAGTACTTC
clone size: .; CDR3 length: 14; V gene: TRBV9; D gene: .; J gene: TRBJ2-7; CDR3 protein: CASSVAGGGHEQYF; CDR3 DNA: TGTGCCAGCAGCGTAGCGGGAGGGGGCCACGAGCAGTACTTC
clone size: .; CDR3 length: 14; V gene: TRBV21-1; D gene: .; J gene: TRBJ2-3; CDR3 protein: CASSKALFTDTQYF; CDR3 DNA: TGTGCCAGCAGCAAAGCACTTTTCACAGATACGCAGTATTTT
clone size: .; CDR3 length: 15; V gene: TRBV2; D gene: .; J gene: TRBJ1-6; CDR3 protein: CASSLQGSKNSPLHF; CDR3 DNA: TGTGCCAGCAGTTTACAGGGATCGAAGAATTCACCCCTCCACTTT
clone size: .; CDR3 length: 15; V gene: TRBV27; D gene: .; J gene: TRBJ2-6; CDR3 protein: CASSYGGSGANVLTF; CDR3 DNA: TGTGCCAGCAGTTACGGGGGTTCTGGGGCCAACGTCCTGACTTTC
clone size: few; CDR3 length: 14; V gene: TRBV2; D gene: .; J gene: TRBJ1-6; CDR3 protein: CASSEALDSSPLHF; CDR3 DNA: TGTGCCAGCAGTGAAGCACTCGATAGTTCACCCCTCCACTTT
clone size: .; CDR3 length: 11; V gene: TRBV20-1; D gene: TRBD2; J gene: TRBJ2-7; CDR3 protein: CSAENGGDRNF; CDR3 DNA: TGCAGTGCTGAGAACGGGGGGGATCGGAACTTC
clone size: .; CDR3 length: 15; V gene: TRBV5-4; D gene: .; J gene: TRBJ1-1; CDR3 protein: CASSLPGNANTEAFF; CDR3 DNA: TGTGCCAGCAGCTTGCCAGGGAACGCGAACACTGAAGCTTTCTTT
clone size: .; CDR3 length: 15; V gene: TRBV2; D gene: .; J gene: TRBJ2-4; CDR3 protein: CASDQGTGFGNIQYF; CDR3 DNA: TGTGCCAGCGACCAGGGCACAGGGTTTGGAAACATTCAGTACTTC
clone size: .; CDR3 length: 13; V gene: TRBV19; D gene: TRBD1; J gene: TRBJ2-1; CDR3 protein: CASYDRGSNEQFF; CDR3 DNA: TGTGCCAGTTACGACAGGGGCAGCAATGAGCAGTTCTTC
clone size: few; CDR3 length: 11; V gene: TRBV11-2; D gene: .; J gene: TRBJ1-5; CDR3 protein: CASSMNGPQHF; CDR3 DNA: TGTGCCAGCTCCATGAACGGGCCCCAGCATTTT